These T cell receptor beta chains were read from a single sample in a study of blood T cell repertoires in COVID-19. Here immunoSEQ multiplex PCR was the method, and the copy in TCRdb shows in-frame clones only, minus some. Of 55,000 to 65,000 clones listed, 87% are singletons. Sequencing input: peripheral blood. Every receptor here comes from a man aged 60 to 75 with active or convalescent COVID-19. CDR3s include the opening cysteine and the closing phenylalanine or tryptophan. D genes are given only for firm matches. Expanded clones get a size class; other rows say once, few or many, or leave the size out.

cdr3_aa: CASSRGTPGVADTQYF; cdr3_nt: TGTGCCAGCAGCCGTGGCACACCGGGGGTGGCAGATACGCAGTATTTT; clone_size: .; d_call: .; v_call: TRBV5-4; j_call: TRBJ2-3
cdr3_aa: CASSPGTAAYNEQFF; cdr3_nt: TGCGCCAGCAGCCCGGGGACAGCCGCCTACAATGAGCAGTTCTTC; clone_size: .; d_call: TRBD1; v_call: TRBV5-1; j_call: TRBJ2-1
cdr3_aa: CASSLARGGMNTEAFF; cdr3_nt: TGTGCCAGCAGCTTGGCTAGGGGGGGAATGAACACTGAAGCTTTCTTT; clone_size: .; d_call: .; v_call: TRBV5-4; j_call: TRBJ1-1
cdr3_aa: CASTGTSREQYF; cdr3_nt: TGTGCCAGCACCGGGACTAGTCGCGAGCAGTACTTC; clone_size: .; d_call: TRBD2; v_call: TRBV2; j_call: TRBJ2-7
cdr3_aa: CASSSTGDTEAFF; cdr3_nt: TGCGCCAGCAGCTCAACAGGGGACACTGAAGCTTTCTTT; clone_size: .; d_call: TRBD1; v_call: TRBV5-1; j_call: TRBJ1-1
cdr3_aa: CASSLSGGGDTQYF; cdr3_nt: TGTGCCAGCAGCCTTAGTGGGGGGGGTGATACGCAGTATTTT; clone_size: .; d_call: TRBD2; v_call: TRBV3-1/TRBV3-2; j_call: TRBJ2-3
cdr3_aa: CASSEVQGTGELFF; cdr3_nt: TGTGCCAGCAGTGAAGTTCAGGGGACCGGGGAGCTGTTTTTT; clone_size: .; d_call: .; v_call: TRBV6-1; j_call: TRBJ2-2
cdr3_aa: CASSQVPGYNQPQHF; cdr3_nt: TGTGCCAGCAGCCAAGTCCCGGGGTACAATCAGCCCCAGCATTTT; clone_size: .; d_call: .; v_call: TRBV3-1/TRBV3-2; j_call: TRBJ1-5
cdr3_aa: CASSRTQGDTYEQYF; cdr3_nt: TGCGCCAGCAGCCGCACCCAGGGGGACACCTACGAGCAGTACTTC; clone_size: once; d_call: TRBD1; v_call: TRBV4-3; j_call: TRBJ2-7
cdr3_aa: CASSLIVGSAYEQYF; cdr3_nt: TGTGCCAGCAGTTTAATTGTCGGGAGCGCCTACGAGCAGTACTTC; clone_size: .; d_call: .; v_call: TRBV27; j_call: TRBJ2-7
cdr3_aa: CASSLVSTGIGGEQFF; cdr3_nt: TGTGCCAGCAGCTTGGTTTCTACAGGGATCGGTGGTGAGCAGTTCTTC; clone_size: .; d_call: .; v_call: TRBV5-5; j_call: TRBJ2-1
cdr3_aa: CASSLGTGEYNEQFF; cdr3_nt: TGTGCCAGCAGCCTCGGGACAGGGGAGTACAATGAGCAGTTCTTC; clone_size: .; d_call: TRBD1; v_call: TRBV11-3; j_call: TRBJ2-1
cdr3_aa: CASSELDRVSEQYF; cdr3_nt: TGTGCCAGCAGTGAATTAGACAGGGTCTCCGAGCAGTACTTC; clone_size: .; d_call: TRBD1; v_call: TRBV25-1; j_call: TRBJ2-7
cdr3_aa: CASSERQPPNYGYTF; cdr3_nt: TGTGCCAGCAGTGAACGACAGCCCCCTAACTATGGCTACACCTTC; clone_size: once; d_call: .; v_call: TRBV2; j_call: TRBJ1-2
cdr3_aa: CASSQEYATGNEQFF; cdr3_nt: TGTGCCAGCAGCCAGGAGTACGCAACGGGCAATGAGCAGTTCTTC; clone_size: .; d_call: .; v_call: TRBV3-1/TRBV3-2; j_call: TRBJ2-1
cdr3_aa: CASSQRLAGGETYEQYF; cdr3_nt: TGTGCCAGCAGCCAACGACTAGCGGGAGGGGAAACCTACGAGCAGTACTTC; clone_size: .; d_call: TRBD2; v_call: TRBV4-2; j_call: TRBJ2-7
cdr3_aa: CASSAGTGGTEAFF; cdr3_nt: TGCGCCAGCAGCGCAGGGACAGGGGGGACTGAAGCTTTCTTT; clone_size: once; d_call: TRBD1; v_call: TRBV5-1; j_call: TRBJ1-1
cdr3_aa: CASSLTGGEGDEAFF; cdr3_nt: TGCGCCAGCAGCCTTACAGGGGGCGAAGGGGATGAAGCTTTCTTT; clone_size: once; d_call: TRBD1; v_call: TRBV5-1; j_call: TRBJ1-1
cdr3_aa: CASSLFGSGELFF; cdr3_nt: TGTGCCAGCAGTTTATTTGGTAGCGGGGAGCTGTTTTTT; clone_size: .; d_call: .; v_call: TRBV12-3/TRBV12-4; j_call: TRBJ2-2
cdr3_aa: CASSQDPGQRFSEGYTF; cdr3_nt: TGTGCCAGCAGCCAAGATCCTGGACAGCGATTCTCTGAAGGCTACACCTTC; clone_size: .; d_call: .; v_call: TRBV14; j_call: TRBJ1-2
cdr3_aa: CATRGRGQGPLAVEKLFF; cdr3_nt: TGTGCCACCCGGGGAAGAGGACAGGGGCCCCTCGCTGTCGAAAAACTGTTTTTT; clone_size: .; d_call: TRBD1; v_call: TRBV10-3; j_call: TRBJ1-4
cdr3_aa: CATSRVGMGRKNPPEQYF; cdr3_nt: TGTGCCACCAGCAGAGTGGGCATGGGGCGGAAAAACCCCCCAGAGCAGTACTTC; clone_size: .; d_call: .; v_call: TRBV15; j_call: TRBJ2-7
cdr3_aa: CASSRQGYEQYF; cdr3_nt: TGTGCCAGCAGCCGACAGGGGTACGAGCAGTACTTC; clone_size: .; d_call: TRBD1; v_call: TRBV2; j_call: TRBJ2-7
cdr3_aa: CASSLVWGAEAFF; cdr3_nt: TGTGCCAGCAGCTTGGTCTGGGGGGCTGAAGCTTTCTTT; clone_size: .; d_call: .; v_call: TRBV5-5; j_call: TRBJ1-1
cdr3_aa: CATSFSGTTNNEQFF; cdr3_nt: TGTGCCACCAGCTTTAGCGGGACGACAAACAATGAGCAGTTCTTC; clone_size: .; d_call: TRBD2; v_call: TRBV24-1; j_call: TRBJ2-1